The 14 T cell receptor beta chains below were found in one sample sequenced in a study of cytomegalovirus exposure and HLA in healthy donors. The primer mix had 60 Vbeta and 13 Jbeta primers. The table came from immunoSEQ multiplex PCR; TCRdb's copy has only in-frame clones and leaves some out. Here the sample spans under 50,000 clones, roughly nine tenths being singletons. The sequenced sample consisted of PBMCs. The source of these receptors is a woman between 40 and 50 years old in good health and CMV-seropositive.

The rearrangement joins TRBV5-1 to TRBJ2-3; 7 bases map to TRBD2. The CDR3 runs to 17 residues. Germline CDR1 SGHRS, CDR2 YFSETQ. The V and J ends lost 3 bases and 2 bases, in that order; junction bases with no gene match: 12. The CDR3 here is CASSSSGSGGYTDTQYF. DNA of the CDR3: TGCGCCAGCAGCTCTAGCGGTTCCGGGGGGTACACAGATACGCAGTATTTT. The full variable domain, with the rest looked up from reference TRBV5-1 and TRBJ2-3, is KAGVTQTPRYLIKTRGQQVTLSCSPISGHRSVSWYQQTPGQGLQFLFEYFSETQRNKGNFPGRFSGRQFSNSRSEMNVSTLELGDSALYLCASSSSGSGGYTDTQYFGPGTRLTVL.

V and J are TRBV15 and TRBJ1-5; D is possibly TRBD1 (6 bases). The CDR3 runs 17 residues. CDR1 is LNHNV and CDR2 is YYDKDF in the germline V gene (reference sequence). V lost 4 bases and J lost 0, with 16 bases in between. The CDR3 spells CATSTHGGGYSNQPQHF. CDR3 in DNA: TGTGCCACCAGCACTCATGGGGGCGGATATAGCAATCAGCCCCAGCATTTT.

Comment on this clone: Other DNA sequences within the sample encode an identical CDR3. This CDR3 reads CASSEAGGNQPQHF. DNA for the CDR3: TGTGCCAGCAGTGAAGCAGGGGGCAATCAGCCCCAGCATTTT. The chain uses TRBV6-1 and TRBJ1-5, with a weak D call TRBD1 (5 bases). The CDR3 runs to 14 residues. Germline values: CDR1 MNHNS, CDR2 SASEGT. V was pared by 0 bases and J by 2 bases, with 5 bases between.

V usage is TRBV7-8 and J usage is TRBJ2-1; tentative D call: TRBD2 (5 bases). Germline loops: CDR1 SGHVS, CDR2 FQNEAQ. V was clipped by 5 bases and J by 1 base, with 15 bases between them. This CDR3 comprises 16 residues. The CDR3 loop reads CASSQRARDSYNEQFF. The CDR3 nucleotides are TGTGCCAGCAGCCAGAGGGCACGGGATTCCTACAATGAGCAGTTCTTC.

This chain uses TRBV30 with TRBJ2-3; D unclear. Deletions cut 2 bases from V and 4 bases from J, with 13 bases between. The CDR3 sequence is 14 residues long. Germline V CDR1 and CDR2: GTSNPN, SVGIG (reference sequence). The CDR3 loop is CAWSRDSNADTQYF. The CDR3 DNA reads TGTGCCTGGAGTCGCGACTCAAATGCAGATACGCAGTATTTT.

This chain connects TRBV9 to TRBJ2-1; D is possibly TRBD2 (6 bases). Germline CDR1 reads SGDLS; CDR2 reads YYNGEE. Trimming shortened V by 0 bases and J by 8 bases, and 9 bases separated the two germline ends. The CDR3 totals 13 residues. The CDR3 DNA sequence: TGTGCCAGCAGCGTAGCGGGGGAGGATGAGCAGTTCTTC. Residues: CASSVAGEDEQFF.

The table lists this clone with a few counts. The V and J genes are TRBV5-1 and TRBJ2-2; 10 bases match TRBD1. Trimming cost V 3 bases and J 5 bases; bases outside gene matches: 4. Germline V gene data show CDR1 as SGHRS and CDR2 as YFSETQ. CDR3 length: 15 amino acids. CDR3: CASSSGTGVTGELFF. DNA of the CDR3: TGCGCCAGCAGCTCTGGGACAGGGGTGACCGGGGAGCTGTTTTTT.

In this sample, this clone turned up once. CDR3 sequence: CASSPITGTSVRDEQFF. The CDR3 DNA is TGTGCCAGCAGTCCAATTACCGGGACATCCGTACGCGATGAGCAGTTCTTC. V is TRBV28 and J is TRBJ2-1; TRBD1 is a possible D gene (6 bases). Trimming left V 5 bases short and J 8 bases short, with 25 bases between. Germline lookup yields CDR1 MDHEN and CDR2 SYDVKM. The CDR3 is 17 amino acids.

The V and J genes are TRBV9 and TRBJ2-1, with 8 bases that match TRBD2. The length of the CDR3 is 15 residues. The V gene's germline CDR1 is SGDLS and CDR2 YYNGEE. The trim removed 2 bases at V and 6 bases at J, leaving 7 bases unmatched. The CDR3 sequence: CASSVKAGEGNEQFF. The CDR3 DNA follows: TGTGCCAGCAGCGTTAAAGCGGGAGAGGGCAATGAGCAGTTCTTC.

The chain links TRBV5-5 to TRBJ1-5; D unclear. CDR3 length equals 16 residues. CDR1 and CDR2 from the germline V gene are SGHKS and YYEKEE (reference sequence). Deletions cut 4 bases from V and 3 bases from J, with 17 bases between. This CDR3 reads CASSLQPTENNQPQHF. The DNA for the CDR3 is TGTGCCAGCAGCCTACAACCCACAGAGAACAATCAGCCCCAGCATTTT.

V is TRBV27 and J is TRBJ2-1; 10 bases match TRBD2. CDR1 and CDR2 from the germline V gene are MNHEY and SMNVEV (reference sequence). The CDR3 consists of 14 residues. In nucleotides, the CDR3 is TGTGCAAAAGGAGCGGGAGGGCCGAGGAATGAGCAGTTCTTC. This gives the protein CAKGAGGPRNEQFF.

V is TRBV29-1 and J is TRBJ1-2, with D tentatively TRBD1 (5 bases). CDR1 is SQVTM, CDR2 ANQGSEA, per germline. The CDR3 loop spans 14 amino acids. V lost 7 bases, J lost 4 bases, and 19 bases lay in between. The CDR3 nucleotides read TGCAGCGCCAACCACGGGGGGGGGTCCTATGGCTACACCTTC. Protein sequence: CSANHGGGSYGYTF.

This clone appeared once. The chain couples TRBV7-6 to TRBJ1-6, with D maybe TRBD1 (5 bases). The CDR3 loop spans 19 amino acids. Looked up from germline, CDR1 is SGHVS and CDR2 is FNYEAQ. V was cut by 1 base and J by 0 bases, with 16 bases left in between. The chain's CDR3 is CASSLDSGLRSSYNSPLHF. The CDR3 DNA reads as TGTGCCAGCAGCTTAGACTCAGGGTTAAGGAGCTCCTATAATTCACCCCTCCACTTT.

The chain combines TRBV7-9 with TRBJ1-6, with 8 positions matching TRBD1. The CDR3 totals 15 residues. Germline V gives CDR1 SEHNR, CDR2 FQNEAQ (reference sequence). After removal of 5 bases from V and 9 bases from J, the junction contained 9 bases not matched to a gene. In DNA, the CDR3 is TGTGCCAGCAGCCCGCCTGGACAGGGCGGTTCACCCCTCCACTTT. It specifies CASSPPGQGGSPLHF.